The T cell receptor (beta chain) described here comes from a study of T-cell reconstitution after alpha-beta-depleted transplantation in children. This clonotype occurred many times. Germline CDR1 and CDR2: MNHEY and SVGAGI. The CDR3 has 13 residues. Trimming pared 4 bases from V and 5 bases from J, leaving 9 bases between. This sample's TCRbeta library carried unique molecular identifier barcodes. TCRdb independently ran MiXCR on the PCR reads; one entry per CDR3 protein. The repertoire includes some 240,000 distinct CDR3 sequences, 9% to 10% of them detected once, and 5% to 6% sits in the top ten. The material was PBMCs from the stem cell graft donor, obtained from the stem cell graft. The chain is built from TRBV6-5 and TRBJ1-5; D not certain. The receptor's source is a human donor who donated a stem cell graft to a child with SCID. This chain's CDR3 is CASSFRADQPQHF. In nucleotides, the CDR3 is TGTGCCAGCAGTTTTAGGGCCGATCAGCCCCAGCATTTT.